Below, one T cell receptor beta chain is given with its context. Its target is unknown. The source of the sample is a study of cytomegalovirus exposure and HLA in healthy donors. Study summary: The same platform was used for the roughly 120 validation repertoires as for the 650 to 800 first-cohort repertoires, as reported in a later analysis.

Generated by immunoSEQ multiplex PCR, the TCRdb table keeps only in-frame clones and is missing some. The sample carries approximately 190,000 clones, around 84% recorded once. Study outcomes and limitations: Some public TCRs appeared in many individuals, while most sequences were rare. The authors listed roughly 150 TCR beta chains as cytomegalovirus-associated.

The donors were part of the validation cohort, which consisted of some 120 subjects and was separate from the first cohort of hundreds of subjects. The TCR sequence derives from a man aged 18 to 29 in good health and CMV-seropositive. The sample taken for sequencing was PBMCs.

The CDR3 DNA sequence: TGTGCCAGCAGTGAAGCGTCAGGGATTGGTGAAAAACTGTTTTTT. This gives the protein CASSEASGIGEKLFF. This chain joins TRBV6-1 and TRBJ1-4, with TRBD1 as a possible D gene (5 bases). CDR1 is MNHNS, CDR2 SASEGT, per germline. Trimming took 0 bases from V and 7 from J, leaving 12 bases between them. The CDR3 spans 15 residues.